These 12 T cell receptor beta chains came from one sample sequenced in a study of T cell repertoires in cytomegalovirus infection. TCRdb reanalysed the reads using MiXCR and keeps one entry per CDR3 protein. The table has tens of thousands of distinct CDR3 sequences, about 50% seen once. What these receptors recognize is not known. Specimen: CD8+ T cells from cultured PBMCs, collected from culture after CMV antigen stimulation. The receptors derive from a human donor in good health (CMV status not recorded). Some clones in this sample may be carry-over from other donors' samples.

The V call is TRBV14, the J call TRBJ2-2, with D unresolved. Germline values: CDR1 SGHDN, CDR2 FVKESK. The CDR3 extends over 17 amino acids. Trimming took 0 bases from V and 4 from J, leaving 15 bases between them. The CDR3 region has the DNA TGTGCCAGCAGCCAAGATCGCCGACTGACGGGCACCGGGGAGCTGTTTTTT. Translated, it gives CASSQDRRLTGTGELFF.

The chain employs TRBV6-1 and TRBJ2-1; TRBD1 is a possible D gene (6 bases). Per the germline V gene, CDR1 is MNHNS and CDR2 is SASEGT. The ends were cut back, 2 bases at V and 0 bases at J, with 8 bases in the middle. This CDR3 has 15 residues. The CDR3 sequence is CASSERQASYNEQFF. Written as DNA, the CDR3 is TGTGCCAGCAGTGAAAGACAGGCCTCCTACAATGAGCAGTTCTTC.

The CDR3 coding sequence is TGTGCCAGCAGCCGTAGGGGGGGCCTGTACAATGAGCAGTTCTTC. Translated: CASSRRGGLYNEQFF. The chain carries TRBV11-2 and TRBJ2-1; D possibly corresponds to TRBD2 (7 bases). The CDR3 covers 15 residues. V lost 5 bases and J 4 bases, leaving 15 bases between the germline ends. From germline, CDR1 is SGHAT and CDR2 FQNNGV.

In regard to this clonotype: The junction shows a germline mismatch at one end, possibly a read error. Here the CDR3 DNA reads TGTGCCGGCAGGCGAGGACAGGGAAATAATTCACCCCTCCACTTT. Translated: CAGRRGQGNNSPLHF. This sequence joins TRBV6-6 and TRBJ1-6; 8 nucleotides agree with TRBD1. The V gene's germline CDR1 is MNHNY and CDR2 SVGAGI (reference sequence). This CDR3 comprises 15 residues.

The CDR3 loop is CASSQDWVGDEQFF. In DNA, the CDR3 is TGCGCCAGCAGCCAAGATTGGGTGGGAGATGAGCAGTTCTTC. The chain carries TRBV4-1 and TRBJ2-1; TRBD2 is a possible D gene (5 bases). Germline-derived CDR1 and CDR2 are MGHRA and YSYEKL. The CDR3 totals 14 residues. V was shortened by 0 bases and J by 8 bases, with 11 bases between the two germline ends.

This clonotype has only one observation. The V and J genes are TRBV7-9 and TRBJ2-7; 13 bases fit TRBD2. Trimming cost V 5 bases and J 2 bases; bases outside gene matches: 3. The germline V gene has CDR1 SEHNR and CDR2 FQNEAQ (reference sequence). This CDR3 is built from 15 residues. The CDR3 DNA sequence: TGTGCCAGCAGCCGACTAGCGGGGGGAACCTACGAGCAGTACTTC. Translation: CASSRLAGGTYEQYF.

In its sample, this clonotype was seen once. The chain has TRBV27 and TRBJ1-1, with D possibly matching TRBD1 (6 bases). CDR3 length: 12 residues. Germline assignment: CDR1 MNHEY and CDR2 SMNVEV (reference sequence). The ends were cut back, 3 bases at V and 10 bases at J, with 12 bases in the middle. CDR3 coding DNA: TGTGCCAGCAGTTTCTATGGGGGCCCAGCTTTCTTT. This sequence encodes CASSFYGGPAFF.

This clonotype was recorded many times. The chain recombines TRBV7-9 with TRBJ2-5; 9 positions match TRBD1. This CDR3 region has 17 residues. Trimming removed 5 bases from V and 4 bases from J; junction bases left unmatched: 14. CDR1 is SEHNR, CDR2 FQNEAQ, per germline (reference sequence). Here the CDR3 reads CASSPITGGAPGETQYF. Here the CDR3 DNA reads TGTGCCAGCAGCCCTATAACAGGGGGCGCCCCGGGAGAGACCCAGTACTTC.

This clonotype was recorded only once. The chain joins TRBV14 to TRBJ2-7, with D possibly matching TRBD1 (7 bases). Germline CDR1 reads SGHDN; CDR2 reads FVKESK. Between the trimmed V and J ends, which lost 1 base and 2 bases, there was a span of 12 bases. The CDR3 spans 15 residues. The CDR3 bases are TGTGCCAGCAGCCAAGTCCGGGGGACAGCCTACGAGCAGTACTTC. Translating gives CASSQVRGTAYEQYF. The entire variable domain, with the rest obtained from reference TRBV14 and TRBJ2-7, is as follows: EAGVTQFPSHSVIEKGQTVTLRCDPISGHDNLYWYRRVMGKEIKFLLHFVKESKQDESGMPNNRFLAERTGGTYSTLKVQPAELEDSGVYFCASSQVRGTAYEQYFGPGTRLTVT.

The chain is built from TRBV29-1 and TRBJ2-3; tentative D call: TRBD2 (5 bases). The V and J ends lost 0 bases and 3 bases respectively, with 16 bases between them. The CDR3 loop spans 16 amino acids. CDR1 SQVTM and CDR2 ANQGSEA come from the germline V gene. The CDR3 protein is CSVEDGRELFTDTQYF. In DNA, the CDR3 is TGCAGCGTTGAAGATGGTAGGGAGTTGTTTACAGATACGCAGTATTTT.

V and J are TRBV2 and TRBJ2-3, with D maybe TRBD2 (6 bases). Between the trimmed V and J ends, which lost 7 bases and 8 bases, there was a span of 22 bases. Germline CDR1 SNHLY, CDR2 FYNNEI. The CDR3 has 15 amino acids. The CDR3: CASTEGTLAQTTQYF. CDR3 bases: TGTGCCAGCACTGAGGGGACTCTAGCACAGACTACGCAGTATTTT.

The gene calls are TRBV6-6 and TRBJ2-7, with TRBD2 matching over 8 bases. The CDR3 is 13 amino acids. The germline gives CDR1 MNHNY, CDR2 SVGAGI (reference sequence). V dropped 2 bases and J dropped 5; count of bases not matched to a gene: 2. CDR3 DNA sequence: TGTGCCAGCAGTTACCTCGGGAGGGACGAGCAGTACTTC. As protein: CASSYLGRDEQYF.